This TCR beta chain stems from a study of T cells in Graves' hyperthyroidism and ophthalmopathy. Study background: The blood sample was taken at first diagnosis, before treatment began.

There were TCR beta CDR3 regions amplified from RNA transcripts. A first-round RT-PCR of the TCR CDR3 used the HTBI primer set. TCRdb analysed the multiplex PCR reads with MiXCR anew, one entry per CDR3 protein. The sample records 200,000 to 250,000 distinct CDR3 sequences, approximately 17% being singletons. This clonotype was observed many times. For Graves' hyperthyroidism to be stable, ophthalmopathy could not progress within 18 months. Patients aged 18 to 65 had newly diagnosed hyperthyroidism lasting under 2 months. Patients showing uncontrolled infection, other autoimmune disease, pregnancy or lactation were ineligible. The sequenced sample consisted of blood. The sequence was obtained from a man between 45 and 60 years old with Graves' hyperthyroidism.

DNA of the CDR3: TGCAGCGTTGAGCTAGGGTCCCTCTACGAGCAGTACTTC. This gives the protein CSVELGSLYEQYF. The chain carries TRBV29-1 and TRBJ2-7; D is unclear. The germline V gene encodes CDR1 SQVTM and CDR2 ANQGSEA. V was trimmed by 3 bases and J by 3 bases, leaving 12 bases between them. There are 13 residues in the CDR3.